The next 10 T cell receptor beta chains were all read from a single sample in a study of metastatic and nonmetastatic thyroid tumors. TCRdb re-analyzed the PCR reads using MiXCR. This table holds more than 12,000 clones, roughly 25% found once. Each patient went into thyroid surgery without having received any treatment. Sequencing input: tumor tissue. These receptors originate from a female donor with papillary thyroid cancer or a benign thyroid nodule (not recorded which). Some clones in this sample may be carry-over from other donors' samples.

This clone has a count of ten or more. The chain recombines TRBV5-1 with TRBJ2-3, with TRBD2 matching 9 bases. This CDR3 region has 16 residues. CDR1 is SGHRS and CDR2 is YFSETQ in the germline V gene. V trimming: 0 bases; J trimming: 2 bases; junction bases outside the gene matches: 4. The CDR3 DNA reads as TGCGCCAGCAGCTTGGGGACTAGCGTTTACACAGATACGCAGTATTTT. Its protein product is CASSLGTSVYTDTQYF.

This clone was found many times. The chain employs TRBV19 and TRBJ1-6; TRBD1 might be the D (5 bases). CDR1 is LNHDA and CDR2 is SQIVND in the germline V gene (reference sequence). The V gene lost 6 bases and the J gene lost 6 bases, with 18 bases spanning the gap. The length of the CDR3 is 16 residues. The CDR3 bases are TGTGCCAGTAGCGGGATCTTAGGGGTCCGTAATTCACCCCTCCACTTT. Protein: CASSGILGVRNSPLHF.

By share, this clone counts as medium-sized (0.01 to 0.1%). This chain joins TRBV18 and TRBJ2-2, with no clear D. The CDR3 runs 12 residues. Between the trimmed V and J ends, which lost 3 bases and 5 bases, there was a span of 4 bases. CDR1 and CDR2 (germline): KGHSH, LQKENI. This CDR3 reads CASSPRTGELFF. In DNA form, the CDR3 reads TGTGCCAGCTCACCTAGAACCGGGGAGCTGTTTTTT.

This clone was found a few times. The V gene is TRBV6-1, the J gene TRBJ2-1; D is ambiguous. Trimming left V 6 bases short and J 7 bases short, with 7 bases between. Germline V CDR1 and CDR2: MNHNS, SASEGT. The length of the CDR3 is 11 residues. The CDR3 nucleotides are TGTGCCAGCAGCCTAGGGAATGAGCAGTTCTTC. Protein sequence: CASSLGNEQFF.

Concerning this clone itself: The junction departs from germline at one end; a sequencing error may be responsible. At the DNA level, this CDR3 is encoded by other sequences in the same sample as well. The chain recombines TRBV6-1 with TRBJ1-2; D uncertain. This CDR3 comprises 11 residues. The germline CDR1 and CDR2 sequences are MNHNS and SASEGT. CDR3 loop: CANMYNYSYTF. For the CDR3, the DNA is TGTGCCAACATGTATAACTATAGCTACACATTC.

The gene calls are TRBV27 and TRBJ1-1; TRBD1 matches at 8 bases. The CDR3 extends over 13 amino acids. The germline V gene encodes CDR1 MNHEY and CDR2 SMNVEV (reference sequence). The V gene end was trimmed by 5 bases and the J gene end by 4 bases; junction bases not matched to a gene: 3. The CDR3 spells CASSRTGGTEAFF. The CDR3 DNA sequence: TGTGCCAGCAGTAGAACAGGGGGCACTGAAGCTTTCTTT.

Ten or more counts support this clone. V usage is TRBV6-1 and J usage is TRBJ2-1; TRBD1 aligns across 10 bases. CDR1 and CDR2 from the germline V gene are MNHNS and SASEGT. There are 16 residues in the CDR3. Trimming cost V 6 bases and J 7 bases; bases outside gene matches: 12. Here the CDR3 reads CASRRYVGTGVNEQFF. The CDR3 DNA follows: TGTGCCAGCAGGAGATACGTCGGGACAGGGGTGAATGAGCAGTTCTTC.

Relative to its sample, this clone is medium-sized. The V call is TRBV5-4, the J call TRBJ1-1, with 8 bases lining up with TRBD1. Germline V gene sequence: CDR1 SGHNT, CDR2 YYREEE (reference sequence). The CDR3 is 16 residues long. Losses at the gene ends were 4 bases for V and 0 bases for J; bases not matched to a gene: 8. In DNA, the CDR3 is TGTGCCAGCAGCCCTCGACAGGGGTCAATGAACACTGAAGCTTTCTTT. This gives the protein CASSPRQGSMNTEAFF. Drawing the rest from reference TRBV5-4 and TRBJ1-1, the complete variable domain is ETGVTQSPTHLIKTRGQQVTLRCSSQSGHNTVSWYQQALGQGPQFIFQYYREEENGRGNFPPRFSGLQFPNYSSELNVNALELDDSALYLCASSPRQGSMNTEAFFGQGTRLTVV.

This clone was counted ten times or more. Given a much more abundant clone one base away, this may be a read error. Distinct nucleotide sequences in the sample also encode this CDR3. The chain recombines TRBV12-3 or TRBV12-4 with TRBJ2-6, with TRBD1 as a possible D gene (6 bases). The CDR3 extends over 14 amino acids. CDR3: CASSGGAGANVLTF. In DNA form, the CDR3 reads TGTGCCAGCAGTGGGGGCGCTGGTGCCAACGTCCTGACTTTC.

The V and J genes are TRBV5-1 and TRBJ2-7, with 10 bases lining up with TRBD2. Germline V gene data show CDR1 as SGHRS and CDR2 as YFSETQ. The CDR3 is made up of 18 amino acids. J gave up 4 bases and V 2 bases, and 15 bases lay outside the gene matches. The CDR3 loop is CASSFGGASGRIGYEQYF. CDR3 nucleotides: TGCGCCAGCAGCTTTGGTGGGGCTAGCGGGAGAATTGGATACGAGCAGTACTTC. Combining the CDR3 with reference TRBV5-1 and TRBJ2-7 gives the whole variable domain KAGVTQTPRYLIKTRGQQVTLSCSPISGHRSVSWYQQTPGQGLQFLFEYFSETQRNKGNFPGRFSGRQFSNSRSEMNVSTLELGDSALYLCASSFGGASGRIGYEQYFGPGTRLTVT.